The T cell receptor (beta chain) under discussion was sequenced for a study of PD-1 blockade in classical Hodgkin lymphoma. TCRdb's copy holds only in-frame clones and misses some; the assay was immunoSEQ multiplex PCR. The repertoire holds over 80,000 clones, with roughly 92% as singletons. Per germline, CDR1 GTSNPN and CDR2 SVGIG (reference sequence). This CDR3 is 12 amino acids long. Between the trimmed V and J ends, which lost 3 bases and 7 bases, there was a span of 12 bases. All trial patients relapsed after autologous stem cell transplantation. Specimen: peripheral blood mononuclear cells (PBMCs), collected at baseline. The receptor's source is a human donor with classical Hodgkin lymphoma. The genes are TRBV30 and TRBJ1-1, with D perhaps TRBD1 (5 bases). The chain's CDR3 is CAWRQGAREAFF. The CDR3 DNA is TGTGCCTGGAGACAAGGGGCCCGTGAAGCTTTCTTT.